These 14 T cell receptor beta chains were all obtained from the same sample, sequenced in a study of cytomegalovirus exposure and HLA in healthy donors. The PCR was carried out with 60 Vbeta primers and 13 Jbeta primers. The method was immunoSEQ multiplex PCR; TCRdb's version includes in-frame clones alone and lacks a portion of them. The sample lists around 130,000 clones; 78% were seen once. Sequences were obtained from PBMCs. These receptors came from a woman aged 40 to 55 in good health and CMV-seronegative.

V and J are TRBV7-3 and TRBJ1-1; D is unresolved. V was pared by 8 bases and J by 1 base, with 8 bases between. The CDR3 is made up of 12 amino acids. Germline lookup yields CDR1 SGHTA and CDR2 FQGTGA. This chain's CDR3 is CASGQQNTEAFF. CDR3 nucleotide sequence: TGTGCCAGCGGGCAGCAGAACACTGAAGCTTTCTTT.

The V and J genes are TRBV30 and TRBJ2-2; TRBD2 might be the D (6 bases). With 2 bases removed from V and 4 bases from J, the gap between germline ends came to 11 bases. This CDR3 has 14 amino acids. The germline CDR1 and CDR2 sequences are GTSNPN and SVGIG (reference sequence). The CDR3 coding sequence is TGTGCCTGGAGTCGGGCGGGACGCACCGGGGAGCTGTTTTTT. As protein: CAWSRAGRTGELFF.

The rearrangement joins TRBV28 to TRBJ2-7, with a weak D call TRBD1 (6 bases). This CDR3 region has 13 residues. Between the trimmed V and J ends, which lost 6 bases and 1 base, there was a span of 10 bases. Germline CDR1 and CDR2: MDHEN and SYDVKM. As DNA, the CDR3 is TGTGCCAGCAGGCGGACAGCTTCCTACGAGCAGTACTTC. It yields the protein CASRRTASYEQYF.

The rearrangement links TRBV18 to TRBJ1-2, with D possibly being TRBD1 (5 bases). The germline V and J ends were trimmed by 3 bases and 2 bases, with 7 bases remaining between them. Per the germline V gene, CDR1 is KGHSH and CDR2 is LQKENI. The CDR3 length is 13 residues. CDR3 bases: TGTGCCAGCTCACCGACAGTCAACTATGGCTACACCTTC. As protein: CASSPTVNYGYTF.

The chain links TRBV27 to TRBJ1-2; 9 nucleotides match TRBD1. CDR3 size: 13 residues. Per germline, CDR1 MNHEY and CDR2 SMNVEV (reference sequence). The V and J ends lost 3 bases and 8 bases, in that order; junction bases with no gene match: 4. The CDR3 is CASSLGTGYGYTF. CDR3 DNA sequence: TGTGCCAGCAGTTTGGGGACAGGGTACGGCTACACCTTC.

This sequence joins TRBV27 and TRBJ1-6, with TRBD1 identical over 7 bases. CDR3 length: 17 amino acids. The germline V gene encodes CDR1 MNHEY and CDR2 SMNVEV (reference sequence). J lost 0 bases, V lost 4 bases, and 6 bases had no gene match. CDR3 nucleotides: TGTGCCAGCAGTTCCGAACAGGGGTTCTCCTATAATTCACCCCTCCACTTT. Amino acids: CASSSEQGFSYNSPLHF.

The J gene is TRBJ2-5, the V gene TRBV2; tentative D call: TRBD1 (6 bases). The CDR3 has 13 amino acids. Per the germline V gene, CDR1 is SNHLY and CDR2 is FYNNEI. Trimming removed 6 bases from V and 1 base from J, with 9 bases in between. The CDR3 DNA sequence: TGTGCCAGCAGCAGACAGGCCCAAGAGACCCAGTACTTC. This sequence encodes CASSRQAQETQYF.

The V and J genes are TRBV5-6 and TRBJ2-1; D is possibly TRBD2 (6 bases). The CDR3 is made up of 14 amino acids. V lost 0 bases, J lost 7 bases, and 11 bases lay in between. Germline values: CDR1 SGHDT, CDR2 YYEEEE. The CDR3 here is CASSLVEGRNEQFF. The CDR3 bases are TGTGCCAGCAGCTTGGTGGAGGGTAGAAATGAGCAGTTCTTC.

This clone was picked up one time. V gene TRBV2 combines with J gene TRBJ2-7; TRBD1 aligns across 7 bases. The CDR3 is 13 amino acids. Germline-derived CDR1 and CDR2 are SNHLY and FYNNEI. The ends lost 4 bases at V and 2 bases at J; junction bases unmatched: 2. The CDR3 nucleotides are TGTGCCAGCAGTGGGGACAGCCCCTACGAGCAGTACTTC. This encodes CASSGDSPYEQYF. Full variable domain (outside the CDR3, taken from reference TRBV2 and TRBJ2-7): EPEVTQTPSHQVTQMGQEVILRCVPISNHLYFYWYRQILGQKVEFLVSFYNNEISEKSEIFDDQFSVERPDGSNFTLKIRSTKLEDSAMYFCASSGDSPYEQYFGPGTRLTVT.

The rearrangement links TRBV28 to TRBJ1-2, with 9 bases identical to TRBD1. CDR1 is MDHEN and CDR2 is SYDVKM in the germline V gene. The CDR3 runs 16 residues. Trimming cost V 5 bases and J 5 bases; bases outside gene matches: 12. CDR3 sequence (DNA): TGTGCCAGCAGTCCGCTCCCGACCGGACAGGGGTATGGCTACACCTTC. It is translated as CASSPLPTGQGYGYTF.

The chain has TRBV5-1 and TRBJ2-5; D possibly corresponds to TRBD2 (6 bases). The germline gives CDR1 SGHRS, CDR2 YFSETQ. V was clipped by 0 bases and J by 5 bases, with 20 bases between them. This CDR3 spans 17 amino acids. The CDR3 loop reads CASSLAVAGTSLETQYF. CDR3 DNA sequence: TGCGCCAGCAGCTTGGCCGTGGCGGGAACCTCTCTGGAGACCCAGTACTTC. Supplemented by reference TRBV5-1 and TRBJ2-5, the full variable domain reads KAGVTQTPRYLIKTRGQQVTLSCSPISGHRSVSWYQQTPGQGLQFLFEYFSETQRNKGNFPGRFSGRQFSNSRSEMNVSTLELGDSALYLCASSLAVAGTSLETQYFGPGTRLLVL.

Only one count was recorded for this clone. The chain is built from TRBV5-1 and TRBJ2-1, with 11 bases aligning to TRBD1. Germline V gene sequence: CDR1 SGHRS, CDR2 YFSETQ. This CDR3 is 15 amino acids long. The V segment lost 3 bases and the J segment 2 bases; nucleotides outside the gene matches: 1. CDR3 protein: CASSWGQGAYNEQFF. The CDR3 nucleotides read TGCGCCAGCAGCTGGGGACAGGGGGCCTACAATGAGCAGTTCTTC.

J is TRBJ2-1 and V is TRBV19, with D possibly matching TRBD2 (5 bases). Germline assignment: CDR1 LNHDA and CDR2 SQIVND (reference sequence). This CDR3 region has 12 residues. Trimming removed 5 bases at V and 9 bases at J, with 11 bases between. The CDR3 is CASSGLATEQFF. CDR3 bases: TGTGCCAGTAGTGGCCTAGCAACTGAGCAGTTCTTC.

In regard to this clone: The germline gene is not matched at one end of the junction; a read error may be the cause. The rearrangement links TRBV5-6 to TRBJ2-4; the D gene is possibly TRBD2 (7 bases). This CDR3 region has 15 residues. Per germline, CDR1 SGHDT and CDR2 YYEEEE. The CDR3, as DNA: TGTGCCAGCAGCTTGGTGGGGGGGCCGGTAAACAGTCAGTACTTC. Its protein product is CASSLVGGPVNSQYF. The whole variable domain, filled in from reference TRBV5-6 and TRBJ2-4, reads DAGVTQSPTHLIKTRGQQVTLRCSPKSGHDTVSWYQQALGQGPQFIFQYYEEEERQRGNFPDRFSGHQFPNYSSELNVNALLLGDSALYLCASSLVGGPVNSQYFGAGTRLSVL.